What follows are 24 T cell receptor beta chains derived from one specimen sequenced in a study of Tregs in tolerant kidney transplant recipients. Sequenced by immunoSEQ multiplex PCR; TCRdb stores in-frame clones only, minus some. The sample has some 240,000 clones, about four fifths seen once. What was sequenced was CD4+ T cells from blood. The receptors come from a human donor in good health.

This clone turned up a few times. This chain links TRBV6-5 with TRBJ1-3; D is unresolved. The CDR3 is 14 residues long. The V gene lost 5 bases and the J gene lost 0 bases, with 8 bases spanning the gap. Per germline, CDR1 MNHEY and CDR2 SVGAGI. CDR3 coding DNA: TGTGCCAGCAGTCCCTTATCCTCTGGAAACACCATATATTTT. Translated, it gives CASSPLSSGNTIYF.

The J gene is TRBJ2-2, the V gene TRBV18; possibly TRBD1 for D (5 bases). This CDR3 spans 14 amino acids. The germline V gene has CDR1 KGHSH and CDR2 LQKENI. V gave up 5 bases and J gave up 1 base, with 8 bases separating them. The CDR3 sequence: CASSSQGNTGELFF. CDR3 nucleotides: TGTGCCAGCTCATCGCAGGGGAACACCGGGGAGCTGTTTTTT.

The chain joins TRBV18 to TRBJ2-5, with D maybe TRBD2 (7 bases). Deletions cut 1 base from V and 4 bases from J, with 10 bases between. The germline CDR1 and CDR2 sequences are KGHSH and LQKENI. The CDR3 has 14 amino acids. In nucleotides, the CDR3 is TGTGCCAGCTCACCACGGGGGGGCCTAGAGACCCAGTACTTC. Its translation is CASSPRGGLETQYF.

The chain carries TRBV19 and TRBJ1-1; tentative D call: TRBD1 (5 bases). Per germline, CDR1 LNHDA and CDR2 SQIVND (reference sequence). Trimming pared 5 bases from V and 0 bases from J, leaving 16 bases between. The CDR3 consists of 16 residues. The CDR3 protein is CASSASRQRLNTEAFF. The DNA of the CDR3 is TGTGCCAGTAGTGCGTCACGACAGAGATTGAACACTGAAGCTTTCTTT.

This chain links TRBV25-1 with TRBJ2-2; 8 positions agree with TRBD1. Germline CDR1 and CDR2: MGHDK and SYGVNS. Losses at the gene ends were 5 bases for V and 4 bases for J; bases not matched to a gene: 9. The CDR3 sequence is 16 residues long. In DNA, the CDR3 is TGTGCCAGCAGTAGGCAGGGGGCGGACTTCACCGGGGAGCTGTTTTTT. It is translated as CASSRQGADFTGELFF.

V gene TRBV27 combines with J gene TRBJ1-2, with 10 bases aligning to TRBD1. J gave up 6 bases and V 6 bases, and 4 bases lay outside the gene matches. CDR1 MNHEY and CDR2 SMNVEV come from the germline V gene (reference sequence). This CDR3 contains 13 residues. The DNA for the CDR3 is TGTGCCAGCAGGAGGGACAGGGGAAATGGCTACACCTTC. Translating gives CASRRDRGNGYTF.

This sequence joins TRBV7-9 and TRBJ1-5; tentative D call: TRBD1 (6 bases). The CDR3 spans 17 residues. The germline V and J ends were trimmed by 1 base and 2 bases, with 15 bases remaining between them. In germline, CDR1 is SEHNR, CDR2 FQNEAQ (reference sequence). The chain's CDR3 is CASSLDPGRGGNQPQHF. The DNA for the CDR3 is TGTGCCAGCAGCTTAGATCCCGGCAGGGGTGGCAATCAGCCCCAGCATTTT.

The chain uses TRBV19 and TRBJ1-4; a possible D gene is TRBD1 (5 bases). The germline V gene has CDR1 LNHDA and CDR2 SQIVND (reference sequence). V dropped 4 bases and J dropped 0 bases, with 12 bases sitting between them. The CDR3 spans 16 residues. The CDR3 loop is CASSTRGYATNEKLFF. In nucleotides, the CDR3 is TGTGCCAGTAGTACCCGGGGGTATGCAACTAATGAAAAACTGTTTTTT. The full variable domain, in which reference TRBV19 and TRBJ1-4 provide the parts outside the CDR3, is DGGITQSPKYLFRKEGQNVTLSCEQNLNHDAMYWYRQDPGQGLRLIYYSQIVNDFQKGDIAEGYSVSREKKESFPLTVTSAQKNPTAFYLCASSTRGYATNEKLFFGSGTQLSVL.

The V gene is TRBV6-5, the J gene TRBJ1-2; 10 nucleotides agree with TRBD1. The CDR3 runs 15 residues. Germline trimming cut 8 bases from V and 4 bases from J; bases unmatched to any gene: 10. Per the germline V gene, CDR1 is MNHEY and CDR2 is SVGAGI. The CDR3 DNA reads as TGTGCCAGCGGAACTCCGGGACAGGGGAGCTATGGCTACACCTTC. Translated, it gives CASGTPGQGSYGYTF.

DNA for the CDR3: TGCAGCGTTGATGGAGGGGTTAAGCAGTTCTTC. This gives the protein CSVDGGVKQFF. V is TRBV29-1 and J is TRBJ2-1, with D tentatively TRBD2 (6 bases). This CDR3 spans 11 amino acids. Per the germline V gene, CDR1 is SQVTM and CDR2 is ANQGSEA. Between the trimmed V and J ends, which lost 3 bases and 11 bases, there was a span of 11 bases.

Only a few counts were recorded for this clone. The V call is TRBV7-7, the J call TRBJ2-1; a weak D match, TRBD1 (6 bases). V lost 5 bases and J 9 bases, leaving 14 bases between the germline ends. Per the germline V gene, CDR1 is SSHAT and CDR2 is FNYEAQ (reference sequence). The CDR3 loop spans 13 amino acids. CDR3 loop: CASSQTGLSEQFF. The DNA of the CDR3 is TGTGCCAGCAGCCAAACAGGGTTGAGTGAGCAGTTCTTC.

This chain joins TRBV5-4 and TRBJ1-2, with TRBD1 identical over 12 bases. With 3 bases clipped from V and 4 bases from J, the junction kept 10 bases outside the gene matches. CDR1 is SGHNT, CDR2 YYREEE, per germline (reference sequence). The CDR3 spans 17 residues. The CDR3, as DNA: TGTGCCAGCAGCTCGGGGGACAGGGGGCGCTTTGGCTATGGCTACACCTTC. Translated, it gives CASSSGDRGRFGYGYTF.

This chain connects TRBV18 to TRBJ2-7, with 9 bases that match TRBD1. J gave up 5 bases and V 3 bases, and 5 bases lay outside the gene matches. Germline V gene data show CDR1 as KGHSH and CDR2 as LQKENI. The CDR3 is made up of 14 amino acids. In DNA, the CDR3 is TGTGCCAGCTCACCCGGGACAGGGTTCGACGAGCAGTACTTC. This gives the protein CASSPGTGFDEQYF.

This chain's CDR3 is CASMGQGVGDTQYF. CDR3 in DNA: TGTGCCAGCATGGGACAGGGTGTAGGGGATACGCAGTATTTT. The gene calls are TRBV6-6 and TRBJ2-3; 9 nucleotides match TRBD1. Germline CDR1 is MNHNY and CDR2 is SVGAGI (reference sequence). Trimming at V came to 7 bases and at J to 6 bases, leaving 8 bases not matched to a gene. The CDR3 covers 14 residues.

This clone was seen once. The chain has TRBV25-1 and TRBJ2-7; D remains ambiguous. This CDR3 is built from 13 residues. Germline loops: CDR1 MGHDK, CDR2 SYGVNS. Trimming pared 2 bases from V and 6 bases from J, leaving 11 bases between. This chain's CDR3 is CASSERVLSEQYF. CDR3 DNA sequence: TGTGCCAGCAGTGAACGGGTCCTCTCCGAGCAGTACTTC.

On this clone itself: The sample contains more than one DNA sequence encoding this CDR3. The genes are TRBV2 and TRBJ2-2; maybe TRBD1 (5 bases). This CDR3 has 14 amino acids. Germline lookup yields CDR1 SNHLY and CDR2 FYNNEI. Trimming stripped 0 bases from V and 4 bases from J, with 6 bases between. The CDR3 DNA reads as TGTGCCAGCAGTGAAGCCAGGGCCACCGGGGAGCTGTTTTTT. Its translation is CASSEARATGELFF.

CDR3 in DNA: TGTGCCAGCAGCCCAGCGGGACGGAAGAATGAAAAACTGTTTTTT. It yields the protein CASSPAGRKNEKLFF. The gene calls are TRBV7-9 and TRBJ1-4; D is perhaps TRBD1 (5 bases). V dropped 5 bases and J dropped 5 bases, with 15 bases sitting between them. Looked up from germline, CDR1 is SEHNR and CDR2 is FQNEAQ (reference sequence). The CDR3 is 15 residues long.

The chain recombines TRBV11-3 with TRBJ2-1; perhaps TRBD2 as D (6 bases). CDR1 and CDR2 (germline): SGHNT, YENEEA. The CDR3 is made up of 14 amino acids. V shed 1 base and J shed 8 bases, with 12 bases lying between them. The CDR3: CASSLAAGGDEQFF. The CDR3 nucleotides are TGTGCCAGCAGCTTAGCGGCCGGGGGAGATGAGCAGTTCTTC.

V and J are TRBV6-5 and TRBJ2-1; unclear D gene. Germline CDR1 is MNHEY and CDR2 is SVGAGI. This CDR3 contains 15 residues. V was clipped by 2 bases and J by 6 bases, with 14 bases between them. CDR3 sequence (DNA): TGTGCCAGCAGTTACGCCGGAACGAGACCCAATGAGCAGTTCTTC. Translation gives CASSYAGTRPNEQFF.

This clone was seen just once. The identical CDR3 is also encoded by other nucleotide sequences in the sample. The chain uses TRBV5-1 and TRBJ1-1; maybe TRBD1 (6 bases). In germline, CDR1 is SGHRS, CDR2 YFSETQ. Trimming took off 3 bases at V and 1 base at J, with 10 bases between the two ends. CDR3 length equals 14 residues. CDR3 DNA: TGCGCCAGCAGCTCACAGGGTACGAACACTGAAGCTTTCTTT. Translating it yields CASSSQGTNTEAFF.

The chain is built from TRBV29-1 and TRBJ1-1, with 9 nucleotides matching TRBD1. The germline gives CDR1 SQVTM, CDR2 ANQGSEA. The CDR3 length is 11 residues. Trimming removed 5 bases from V and 11 bases from J; junction bases left unmatched: 6. The CDR3 DNA reads TGCAGCGTTCGTGGACAGGGGAAGGCTTTCTTT. This codes for CSVRGQGKAFF.

The rearrangement links TRBV5-1 to TRBJ2-3; D possibly corresponds to TRBD2 (6 bases). Germline lookup yields CDR1 SGHRS and CDR2 YFSETQ. Trimming pared 2 bases from V and 5 bases from J, leaving 12 bases between. The CDR3 has 14 residues. In nucleotides, the CDR3 is TGCGCCAGCAGCTTTCAACAGGAGGGAGATACGCAGTATTTT. It translates to CASSFQQEGDTQYF.

V and J are TRBV4-1 and TRBJ1-4; D unresolved. Between the trimmed V and J ends, which lost 4 bases and 5 bases, there was a span of 5 bases. The CDR3 has 12 amino acids. The V gene's germline CDR1 is MGHRA and CDR2 YSYEKL. CDR3 sequence (DNA): TGCGCCAGCAGCCTCGGGAATGAAAAACTGTTTTTT. Protein product: CASSLGNEKLFF.

The J gene is TRBJ1-1, the V gene TRBV4-1; D is uncertain. Germline values: CDR1 MGHRA, CDR2 YSYEKL. Trimming shortened V by 2 bases and J by 5 bases, and 18 bases separated the two germline ends. The length of the CDR3 is 16 residues. The CDR3, as DNA: TGCGCCAGCAGCCAACCCCCCCCGGGAGGGCAGACTGAAGCTTTCTTT. Amino acids: CASSQPPPGGQTEAFF.